The clone carrying this TCR beta chain was seen many times. This sample was included in a study of blood T cells in healthy people across ages. V shed 5 bases and J 1 base; nucleotides not matched to a gene: 9. Germline-derived CDR1 and CDR2 are DFQATT and SNEGSKA (reference sequence). CDR3 size: 16 residues. A J-beta primer mix and a sample-barcoded 5' primer were used in a second PCR of about 7 to 12 cycles. Every individual sample yielded 3 million or more paired-end reads (each containing CDR3). TCRdb re-derived calls from the 5' RACE reads in MiXCR, one entry per CDR3 protein. The sample comprises under 700,000 distinct CDR3 sequences, around 24% of which are singletons, and approximately 10% rests with the top ten. This sample was also put to use in a study of T cells of mothers and their children.

Sample: blood. The rearrangement uses TRBV20-1 and TRBJ2-3, with 10 bases lining up with TRBD2. The sequence was collected from a boy younger than 18 in good health. As DNA, the CDR3 is TGCAGTGCTCCTCACCCCGGGACTAGCGGCACAGATACGCAGTATTTT. Residues: CSAPHPGTSGTDTQYF.